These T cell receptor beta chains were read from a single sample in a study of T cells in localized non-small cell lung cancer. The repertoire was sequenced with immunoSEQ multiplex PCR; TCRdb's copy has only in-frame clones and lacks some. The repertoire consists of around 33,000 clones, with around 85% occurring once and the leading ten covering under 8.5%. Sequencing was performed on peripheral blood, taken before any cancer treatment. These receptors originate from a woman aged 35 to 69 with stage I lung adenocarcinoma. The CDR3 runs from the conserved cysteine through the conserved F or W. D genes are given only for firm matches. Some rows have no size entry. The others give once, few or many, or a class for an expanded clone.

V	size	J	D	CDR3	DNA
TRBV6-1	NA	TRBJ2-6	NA	CASRASGANVLTF	TGTGCCAGCAGGGCCTCTGGGGCCAACGTCCTGACTTTC
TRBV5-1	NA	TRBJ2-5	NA	CASSLMADQETQYF	TGCGCCAGCAGCTTGATGGCAGACCAAGAGACCCAGTACTTC
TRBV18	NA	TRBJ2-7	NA	CASSLLQAYEQYF	TGTGCCAGCTCACTCCTACAGGCCTACGAGCAGTACTTC
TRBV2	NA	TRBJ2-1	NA	CASSYPLRGPAGYNEQFF	TGTGCCAGCAGTTACCCATTAAGGGGCCCGGCAGGGTACAATGAGCAGTTCTTC
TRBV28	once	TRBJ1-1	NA	CASSPGSNTEAFF	TGTGCCAGCAGTCCAGGGAGTAACACTGAAGCTTTCTTT
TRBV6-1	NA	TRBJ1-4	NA	CASSEGFREKLFF	TGTGCCAGCAGTGAAGGGTTTCGTGAAAAACTGTTTTTT
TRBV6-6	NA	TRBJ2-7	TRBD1	CASREQGYPRSEQYF	TGTGCCAGCAGAGAACAGGGGTACCCCCGCTCCGAGCAGTACTTC
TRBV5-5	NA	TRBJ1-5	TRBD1	CASSLTDRGSSNQPQHF	TGTGCCAGCAGCTTAACGGACAGGGGTTCTAGCAATCAGCCCCAGCATTTT
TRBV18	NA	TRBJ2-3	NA	CASSRQGMGGTDTQYF	TGTGCCAGCTCACGCCAGGGGATGGGAGGCACAGATACGCAGTATTTT
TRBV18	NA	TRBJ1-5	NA	CASSRPGYNQPQHF	TGTGCCAGCTCACGTCCGGGCTACAATCAGCCCCAGCATTTT
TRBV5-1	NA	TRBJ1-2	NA	CASSPDDWYGYTF	TGCGCCAGCAGCCCGGACGATTGGTATGGCTACACCTTC
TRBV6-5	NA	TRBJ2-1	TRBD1	CASRTGGRSEQFF	TGTGCCAGCAGGACAGGGGGTCGAAGTGAGCAGTTCTTC
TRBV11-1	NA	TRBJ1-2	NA	CASSLGMTGNGYTF	TGTGCCAGCAGCTTAGGGATGACGGGAAACGGCTACACCTTC
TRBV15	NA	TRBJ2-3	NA	CATSRDGQFTDTQYF	TGTGCCACCAGCAGAGACGGACAGTTCACAGATACGCAGTATTTT
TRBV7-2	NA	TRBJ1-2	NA	CASSPVVNYGYTF	TGTGCCAGCAGCCCCGTCGTTAACTATGGCTACACCTTC
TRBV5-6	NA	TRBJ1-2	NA	CASSWGPVRTF	TGTGCCAGCAGCTGGGGGCCAGTACGAACCTTC
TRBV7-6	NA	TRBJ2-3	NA	CASSINGATDTQYF	TGTGCCAGCAGCATTAACGGGGCCACAGATACGCAGTATTTT
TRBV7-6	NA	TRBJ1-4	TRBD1	CASSLSRGQNEKLFF	TGTGCCAGCAGCTTGAGCAGGGGACAGAATGAAAAACTGTTTTTT
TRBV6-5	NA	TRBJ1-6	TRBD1	CASRRGQGGSPLHF	TGTGCCAGCAGAAGGGGACAGGGGGGTTCACCCCTCCACTTT
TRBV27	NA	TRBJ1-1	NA	CASSFPGDTEAFF	TGTGCCAGCAGTTTCCCCGGGGACACTGAAGCTTTCTTT
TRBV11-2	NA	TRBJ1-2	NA	CASSPPTAAYGYTF	TGTGCCAGCAGCCCCCCCACAGCCGCCTATGGCTACACCTTC
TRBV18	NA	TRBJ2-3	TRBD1	CASSPPTGGLDTQYF	TGTGCCAGCTCACCACCGACAGGGGGTCTAGATACGCAGTATTTT
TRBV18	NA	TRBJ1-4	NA	CASSPSGVSGEKLFF	TGTGCCAGCTCACCAAGCGGCGTTTCAGGGGAGAAACTGTTTTTT
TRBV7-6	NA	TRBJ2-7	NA	CASSSQGRGLGQQYF	TGTGCCAGCAGCTCACAGGGGAGGGGGCTGGGCCAGCAGTACTTC
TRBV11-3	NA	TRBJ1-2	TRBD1	CASSSRDRDLSGGYTF	TGTGCCAGCAGCTCCCGGGACAGGGATCTATCAGGAGGCTACACCTTC
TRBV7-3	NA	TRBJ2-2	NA	CASSLSGTGELFF	TGTGCCAGCAGCTTATCCGGGACCGGGGAGCTGTTTTTT
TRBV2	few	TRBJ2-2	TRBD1	CASRTGQGHTGELFF	TGTGCCAGCAGGACGGGACAGGGACACACCGGGGAGCTGTTTTTT